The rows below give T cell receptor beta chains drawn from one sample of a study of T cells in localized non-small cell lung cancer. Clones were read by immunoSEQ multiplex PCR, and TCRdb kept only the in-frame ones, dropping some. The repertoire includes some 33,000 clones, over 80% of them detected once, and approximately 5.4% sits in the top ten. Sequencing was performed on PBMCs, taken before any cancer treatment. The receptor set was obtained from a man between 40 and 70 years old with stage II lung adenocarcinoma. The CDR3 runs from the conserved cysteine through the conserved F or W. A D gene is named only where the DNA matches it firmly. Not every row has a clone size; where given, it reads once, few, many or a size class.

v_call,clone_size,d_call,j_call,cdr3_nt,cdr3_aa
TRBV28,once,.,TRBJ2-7,TGTGCCAGCAGAATGTTCGACAAGAGCTACGAGCAGTACTTC,CASRMFDKSYEQYF
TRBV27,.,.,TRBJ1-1,TGTGCCAGCAGAGGACGGTCTAAGGTAACTGAAGCTTTCTTT,CASRGRSKVTEAFF
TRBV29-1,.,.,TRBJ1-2,TGCAGCGTTGTAGCAGGGGCGATTAATGGCTACACCTTC,CSVVAGAINGYTF
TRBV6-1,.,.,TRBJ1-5,TGTGCCAGCAGTGGAGAAGGGGGCAATCAGCCCCAGCATTTT,CASSGEGGNQPQHF
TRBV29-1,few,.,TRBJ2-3,TGCAGCGTTGGGCGACTCACAGATACGCAGTATTTT,CSVGRLTDTQYF
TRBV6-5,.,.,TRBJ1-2,TGTGCCAGCAGTTACTCTTCGGGAACCGACGGGAATGGCTACACCTTC,CASSYSSGTDGNGYTF
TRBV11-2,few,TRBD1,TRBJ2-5,TGTGCCAGCAGCTCACAGGGGCGGAAGGAGACCCAGTACTTC,CASSSQGRKETQYF
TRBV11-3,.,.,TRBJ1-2,TGTGCCAGCAGGGGACTAACAGGGATTCGGGGCTCTGGCTACACCTTC,CASRGLTGIRGSGYTF
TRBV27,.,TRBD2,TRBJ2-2,TGTGCCAGCAGTTTATCGTCGGGACTAGCGGGAGGGAGTGGCACCGGGGAGCTGTTTTTT,CASSLSSGLAGGSGTGELFF
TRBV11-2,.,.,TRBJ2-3,TGTGCCAGCAGCTCCACAGATACGCAGTATTTT,CASSSTDTQYF
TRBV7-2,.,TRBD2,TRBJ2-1,TGTGCCAGCAGCCAGTACCGAGGGACTAGCGGGAGGGATGAGCAGTTCTTC,CASSQYRGTSGRDEQFF
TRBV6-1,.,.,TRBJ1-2,TGTGCCAGCAGTGAATCCGGGTCGGGTGGCTACACCTTC,CASSESGSGGYTF
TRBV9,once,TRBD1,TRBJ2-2,TGTGCCAGCAGCGTAGCGGGATTGGGACAGGGACCCACCGGGGAGCTGTTTTTT,CASSVAGLGQGPTGELFF
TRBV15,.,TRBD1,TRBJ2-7,TGTGCCACCAGCAGAGGGGGACAGGGTTCGTACGAGCAGTACTTC,CATSRGGQGSYEQYF
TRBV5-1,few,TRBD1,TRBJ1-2,TGCGCCAGCAGCTCGGACCCCGGGACAGCCTATGGCTACACCTTC,CASSSDPGTAYGYTF
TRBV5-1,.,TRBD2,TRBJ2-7,TGCGCCAGCAGCCAGCGGGGGGACTACGAGCAGTACTTC,CASSQRGDYEQYF
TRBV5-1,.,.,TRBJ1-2,TGCGCCAGCAGTATTGACGGGGCGGGGAGGTATGGCTACACCTTC,CASSIDGAGRYGYTF
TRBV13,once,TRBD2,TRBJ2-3,TGTGCCAGCAGCCTAAAAACTAGCGGGAGCACAGATACGCAGTATTTT,CASSLKTSGSTDTQYF
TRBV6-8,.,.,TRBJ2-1,TGTGCCAGCAGAGTTAGGGTTTGGGGTGAGCAGTTCTTC,CASRVRVWGEQFF